The 2 T cell receptor beta chains below were found in one sample sequenced in a study of PD-1 blockade in classical Hodgkin lymphoma (dated by TCRdb to about 2020). What this sample's time point label stands for: cycle 4 day 1 (C4D1), after more than five weeks of nivolumab. Every trial patient had relapsed following autologous stem cell transplantation, and prior brentuximab vedotin exposure was what differed among cohorts A, B and C. Libraries were made using the immunoSEQ multiplex PCR assay. TCRdb's version of the immuneACCESS table is confined to in-frame rearrangements and falls short of the full clone set. An unresolved V gene accounts for under half of the shortfall where checked; the remainder is of unknown origin. The sample table holds around 92,000 clones, of which 83% were seen once. 15% to 20% of the sample comes from the top ten. The sample was peripheral blood mononuclear cells (PBMCs), taken before the fourth cycle of nivolumab. Receptor source: a human donor with classical Hodgkin lymphoma.

V gene TRBV7-6 combines with J gene TRBJ2-5, with 8 bases identical to TRBD2. CDR3 length: 15 residues. The trim removed 2 bases at V and 4 bases at J, leaving 6 bases unmatched. Germline CDR1 is SGHVS and CDR2 is FNYEAQ. Here the CDR3 DNA reads TGTGCCAGCAGCTTACAGCGGGAGTTTTCAGAGACCCAGTACTTC. Its protein product is CASSLQREFSETQYF.

The gene calls are TRBV7-6 and TRBJ2-7; 12 bases fit TRBD2. The V and J ends lost 1 base and 3 bases, in that order; junction bases with no gene match: 1. Germline V lookup: CDR1 SGHVS, CDR2 FNYEAQ. This CDR3 is built from 15 residues. CDR3 amino acids: CASSLGTSGNYEQYF. CDR3 nucleotides: TGTGCCAGCAGCTTAGGGACTAGCGGGAACTACGAGCAGTACTTC. The full variable domain, in which reference TRBV7-6 and TRBJ2-7 provide the parts outside the CDR3, is GAGVSQSPRYKVTKRGQDVALRCDPISGHVSLYWYRQALGQGPEFLTYFNYEAQQDKSGLPNDRFSAERPEGSISTLTIQRTEQRDSAMYRCASSLGTSGNYEQYFGPGTRLTVT.